The TCR beta chain described here comes from a study of shared clonotypes between healthy human individuals. Study-wide results and caveats: Clonotype sharing across a few donors was observed for around 5.1% of naive CD4 clonotypes.

CDR3 length: 16 amino acids. V dropped 4 bases and J dropped 0 bases, with 15 bases sitting between them. Looked up from germline, CDR1 is SQVTM and CDR2 is ANQGSEA. Genomic DNA per cell subset filled all wells of several immunoSEQ plates. Only in-frame clones appear in the TCRdb table, and some are missing; sequencing was by immunoSEQ multiplex PCR. Of around 1.4 million clones in the sample, 98% to 99% were seen once. The authors divided CD4+ cells into CD45RA+ naive and CD45RA-negative memory subsets. Concerning this clone: Its matching antigen is unknown.

The chain employs TRBV29-1 and TRBJ2-2; TRBD2 is a possible D gene (5 bases). Specimen: naive CD4+ T cells sorted from blood. Noted subset: CD45RA+ positively selected. The clonotype originates from a man in his thirties or forties in good health. In DNA, the CDR3 is TGCAGCGTTGGCCGGGGAACACCGACGAACACCGGGGAGCTGTTTTTT. It yields the protein CSVGRGTPTNTGELFF.